Below are 12 T cell receptor beta chains sequenced from a single sample in a study of blood T cell repertoires in COVID-19. Profiled with immunoSEQ multiplex PCR; TCRdb holds only in-frame clones, not every one. The sample includes about 200,000 clones, 70% to 90% of them seen just once. The material sequenced was peripheral blood. Receptors originate from an elderly woman with acute or convalescent COVID-19.

V gene TRBV18 combines with J gene TRBJ1-1, with a possible D match to TRBD1 (5 bases). Deletions cut 5 bases from V and 6 bases from J, with 13 bases between. This CDR3 is built from 13 residues. The germline V gene encodes CDR1 KGHSH and CDR2 LQKENI. CDR3 amino acids: CASSSRAGSEAFF. The CDR3 DNA is TGTGCCAGCTCATCCAGGGCAGGATCTGAAGCTTTCTTT.

This chain connects TRBV5-1 to TRBJ2-5, with TRBD2 identical over 8 bases. CDR1 and CDR2 from the germline V gene are SGHRS and YFSETQ. The CDR3 consists of 15 residues. The trim removed 4 bases at V and 1 base at J, leaving 6 bases unmatched. The chain's CDR3 is CASSTGLAPQETQYF. Here the CDR3 DNA reads TGCGCCAGCAGCACTGGACTAGCACCCCAAGAGACCCAGTACTTC.

J is TRBJ1-3 and V is TRBV4-2; D remains ambiguous. This CDR3 has 15 amino acids. Trimming took off 1 base at V and 2 bases at J, with 9 bases between the two ends. Per germline, CDR1 LGHNA and CDR2 YNFKEQ. The CDR3 is CASSQVAGAGNTIYF. As DNA, the CDR3 is TGTGCCAGCAGCCAAGTCGCGGGAGCTGGAAACACCATATATTTT.

Comments on this clone: An end of the junction differs from the germline gene, which may be a read error. The chain joins TRBV6-5 to TRBJ2-1, with a possible D match to TRBD1 (6 bases). The CDR3 has 15 amino acids. The germline gives CDR1 MNHEY, CDR2 SVGAGI. The CDR3 nucleotides read TGTGCCAGCAGTTTGACCCTGGACAGCTACCATGAGCAGTTCTTC. Protein: CASSLTLDSYHEQFF.

The genes are TRBV27 and TRBJ1-2; D remains ambiguous. The CDR3 loop spans 13 amino acids. The V gene lost 5 bases and the J gene lost 6 bases, with 13 bases spanning the gap. The germline V gene has CDR1 MNHEY and CDR2 SMNVEV (reference sequence). The CDR3 is CASSKTGEDGYTF. As DNA, the CDR3 is TGTGCCAGCAGTAAGACCGGCGAGGATGGCTACACCTTC.

This chain uses TRBV28 with TRBJ2-1; 9 bases agree with TRBD2. The germline CDR1 and CDR2 sequences are MDHEN and SYDVKM. The CDR3 loop spans 15 amino acids. J was trimmed by 2 bases and V by 5 bases; bases with no gene match: 4. Here the CDR3 DNA reads TGTGCCAGCAGTCCATCTAGCGGGACCTACAATGAGCAGTTCTTC. It yields the protein CASSPSSGTYNEQFF.

The chain employs TRBV4-1 and TRBJ2-7; 7 nucleotides line up with TRBD1. Germline CDR1 MGHRA, CDR2 YSYEKL. With 1 base clipped from V and 6 bases from J, the junction kept 9 bases outside the gene matches. This CDR3 spans 15 amino acids. This CDR3 reads CASSQVTGASREQYF. The CDR3 DNA follows: TGCGCCAGCAGCCAAGTCACAGGGGCTTCCCGCGAGCAGTACTTC.

V usage is TRBV9 and J usage is TRBJ2-5; D gene uncertain. CDR1 is SGDLS and CDR2 is YYNGEE in the germline V gene. The CDR3 consists of 15 residues. Trimming left V 0 bases short and J 3 bases short, with 12 bases between. The CDR3 is CASSVAARLKETQYF. DNA for the CDR3: TGTGCCAGCAGCGTAGCTGCGAGGCTGAAAGAGACCCAGTACTTC.

Only one count was recorded for this clone. The chain couples TRBV5-3 to TRBJ2-1; 15 bases are a match to TRBD2. TRBV5-3 qualifies as an ORF whose function is uncertain. V dropped 0 bases and J dropped 0; count of bases not matched to a gene: 4. The CDR3 loop spans 19 amino acids. For the CDR3, the DNA is TGTGCCAGAAGCTTGGCGGGACTAGCGGGAGGTAGCTCCTACAATGAGCAGTTCTTC. Its translation: CARSLAGLAGGSSYNEQFF.

This chain connects TRBV18 to TRBJ2-3; D not resolved. The V and J ends lost 6 bases and 0 bases respectively, with 13 bases between them. This CDR3 is built from 15 residues. The germline gives CDR1 KGHSH, CDR2 LQKENI. CDR3 loop: CASSPRSGSTDTQYF. The CDR3 DNA follows: TGTGCCAGCTCCCCCAGGTCTGGGAGCACAGATACGCAGTATTTT.

The chain has TRBV9 and TRBJ1-4, with D tentatively TRBD1 (5 bases). The germline V gene encodes CDR1 SGDLS and CDR2 YYNGEE. CDR3 length: 15 amino acids. V was cut by 4 bases and J by 0 bases, with 10 bases left in between. The CDR3 coding sequence is TGTGCCAGCAGCAATACAGGCGCAACTAATGAAAAACTGTTTTTT. Translating gives CASSNTGATNEKLFF.

This clone has a single count. The CDR3 DNA is TGTGCCAGCAGCGCATTACCGGGACAGGGGCTCGCCGGGGAGCTGTTTTTT. Its translation is CASSALPGQGLAGELFF. The V gene is TRBV5-6, the J gene TRBJ2-2; TRBD1 aligns across 10 bases. The CDR3 spans 17 residues. After removal of 4 bases from V and 6 bases from J, the junction contained 12 bases not matched to a gene. Germline V CDR1 and CDR2: SGHDT, YYEEEE.